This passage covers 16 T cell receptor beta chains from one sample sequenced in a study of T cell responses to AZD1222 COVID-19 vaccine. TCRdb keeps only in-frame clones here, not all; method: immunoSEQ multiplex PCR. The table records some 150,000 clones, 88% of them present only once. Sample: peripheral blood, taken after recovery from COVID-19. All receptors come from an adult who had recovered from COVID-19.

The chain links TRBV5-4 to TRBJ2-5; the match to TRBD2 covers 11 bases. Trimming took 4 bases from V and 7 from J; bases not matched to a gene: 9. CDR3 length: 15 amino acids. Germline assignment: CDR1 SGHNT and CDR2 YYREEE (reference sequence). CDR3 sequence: CASSGPPGLAATQYF. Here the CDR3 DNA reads TGTGCCAGCAGCGGTCCTCCGGGACTAGCGGCGACCCAGTACTTC.

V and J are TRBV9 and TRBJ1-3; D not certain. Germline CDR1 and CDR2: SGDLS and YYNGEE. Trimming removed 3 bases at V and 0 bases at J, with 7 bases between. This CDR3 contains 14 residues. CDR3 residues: CASSGSSSGNTIYF. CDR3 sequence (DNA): TGTGCCAGCAGCGGCAGCAGCTCTGGAAACACCATATATTTT. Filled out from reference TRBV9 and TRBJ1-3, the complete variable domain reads DSGVTQTPKHLITATGQRVTLRCSPRSGDLSVYWYQQSLDQGLQFLIQYYNGEERAKGNILERFSAQQFPDLHSELNLSSLELGDSALYFCASSGSSSGNTIYFGEGSWLTVV.

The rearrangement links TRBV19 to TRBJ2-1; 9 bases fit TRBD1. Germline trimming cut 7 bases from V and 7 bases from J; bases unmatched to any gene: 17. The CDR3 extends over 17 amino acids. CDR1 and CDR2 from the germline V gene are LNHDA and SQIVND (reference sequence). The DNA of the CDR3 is TGTGCCAGTACCCTATGGACAGGGGCCGGGCCGGGGAATGAGCAGTTCTTC. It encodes CASTLWTGAGPGNEQFF. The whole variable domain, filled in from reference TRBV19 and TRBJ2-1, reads DGGITQSPKYLFRKEGQNVTLSCEQNLNHDAMYWYRQDPGQGLRLIYYSQIVNDFQKGDIAEGYSVSREKKESFPLTVTSAQKNPTAFYLCASTLWTGAGPGNEQFFGPGTRLTVL.

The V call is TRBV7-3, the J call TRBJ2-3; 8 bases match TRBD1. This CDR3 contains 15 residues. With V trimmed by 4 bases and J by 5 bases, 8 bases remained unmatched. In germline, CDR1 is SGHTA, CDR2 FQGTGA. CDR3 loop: CASSYRGDWQDTQYF. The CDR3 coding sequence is TGTGCCAGCAGCTACAGGGGGGATTGGCAAGATACGCAGTATTTT.

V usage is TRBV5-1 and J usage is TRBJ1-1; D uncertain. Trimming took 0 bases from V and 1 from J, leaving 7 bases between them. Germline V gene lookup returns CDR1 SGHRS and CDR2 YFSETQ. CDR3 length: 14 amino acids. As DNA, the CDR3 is TGCGCCAGCAGCTTGGGTCTGTCGAACACTGAAGCTTTCTTT. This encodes CASSLGLSNTEAFF. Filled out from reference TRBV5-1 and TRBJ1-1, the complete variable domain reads KAGVTQTPRYLIKTRGQQVTLSCSPISGHRSVSWYQQTPGQGLQFLFEYFSETQRNKGNFPGRFSGRQFSNSRSEMNVSTLELGDSALYLCASSLGLSNTEAFFGQGTRLTVV.

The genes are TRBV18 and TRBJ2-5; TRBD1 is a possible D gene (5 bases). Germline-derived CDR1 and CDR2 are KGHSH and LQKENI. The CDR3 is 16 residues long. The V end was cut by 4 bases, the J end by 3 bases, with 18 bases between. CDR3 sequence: CASSLVPTVWEETQYF. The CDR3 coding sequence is TGTGCCAGCTCACTCGTACCGACAGTGTGGGAAGAGACCCAGTACTTC.

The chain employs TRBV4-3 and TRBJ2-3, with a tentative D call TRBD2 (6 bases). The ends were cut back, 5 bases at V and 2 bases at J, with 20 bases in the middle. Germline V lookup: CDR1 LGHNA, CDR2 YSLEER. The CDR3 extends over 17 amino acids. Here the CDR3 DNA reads TGCGCCAGCAGCTCCGGGACTGCCGGTGGTTACACAGATACGCAGTATTTT. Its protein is CASSSGTAGGYTDTQYF.

This CDR3 is CASSTQTGDYGYTF. For the CDR3, the DNA is TGCGCCAGCAGCACTCAGACAGGGGACTATGGCTACACCTTC. This chain connects TRBV5-1 to TRBJ1-2; 8 nucleotides line up with TRBD1. This CDR3 comprises 14 residues. Germline V gene lookup returns CDR1 SGHRS and CDR2 YFSETQ. V lost 4 bases and J lost 3; bases outside the gene matches: 5. The variable domain in full, completed from reference TRBV5-1 and TRBJ1-2, reads KAGVTQTPRYLIKTRGQQVTLSCSPISGHRSVSWYQQTPGQGLQFLFEYFSETQRNKGNFPGRFSGRQFSNSRSEMNVSTLELGDSALYLCASSTQTGDYGYTFGSGTRLTVV.

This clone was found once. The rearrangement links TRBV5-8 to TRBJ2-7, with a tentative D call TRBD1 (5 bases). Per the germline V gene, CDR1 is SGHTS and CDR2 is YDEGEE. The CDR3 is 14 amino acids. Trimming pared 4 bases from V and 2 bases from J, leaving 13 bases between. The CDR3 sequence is CASSPTGIPYEQYF. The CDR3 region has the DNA TGTGCCAGCAGCCCCACAGGTATCCCCTACGAGCAGTACTTC.

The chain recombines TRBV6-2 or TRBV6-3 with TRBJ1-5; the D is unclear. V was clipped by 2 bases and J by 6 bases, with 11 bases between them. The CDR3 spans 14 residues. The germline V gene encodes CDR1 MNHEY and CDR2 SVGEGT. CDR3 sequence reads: CASSYAGRVQPQHF. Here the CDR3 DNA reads TGTGCCAGCAGTTACGCGGGGAGGGTTCAGCCCCAGCATTTT.

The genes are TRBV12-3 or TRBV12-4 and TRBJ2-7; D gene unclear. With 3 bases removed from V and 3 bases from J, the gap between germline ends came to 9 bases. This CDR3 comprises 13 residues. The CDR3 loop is CASSFGLNYEQYF. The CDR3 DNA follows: TGTGCCAGCAGTTTTGGATTAAACTACGAGCAGTACTTC.

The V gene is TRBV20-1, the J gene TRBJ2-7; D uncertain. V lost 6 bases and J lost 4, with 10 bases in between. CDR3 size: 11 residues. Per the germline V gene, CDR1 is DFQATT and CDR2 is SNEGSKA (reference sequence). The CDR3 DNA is TGCAGTGCGAATAGGAATTACGAGCAGTACTTC. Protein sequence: CSANRNYEQYF.

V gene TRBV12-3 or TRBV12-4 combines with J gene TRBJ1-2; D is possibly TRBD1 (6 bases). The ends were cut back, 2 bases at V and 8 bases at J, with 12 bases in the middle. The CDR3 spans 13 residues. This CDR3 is CASSLRGAFGYTF. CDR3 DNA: TGTGCCAGCAGTTTACGGGGGGCTTTCGGCTACACCTTC.

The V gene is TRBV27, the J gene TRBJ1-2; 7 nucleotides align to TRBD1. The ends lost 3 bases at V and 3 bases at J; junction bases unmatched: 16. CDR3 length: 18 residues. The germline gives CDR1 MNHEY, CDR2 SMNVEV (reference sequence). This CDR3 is CASSFLLRPGQNDYGYTF. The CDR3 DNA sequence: TGTGCCAGCAGTTTCCTCCTTCGACCGGGACAGAATGACTATGGCTACACCTTC.

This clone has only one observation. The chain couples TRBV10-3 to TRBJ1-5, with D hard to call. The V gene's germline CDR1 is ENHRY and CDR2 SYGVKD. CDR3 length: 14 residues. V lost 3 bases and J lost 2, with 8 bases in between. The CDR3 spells CAISDRRGNQPQHF. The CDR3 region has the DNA TGTGCCATCAGTGACAGGAGGGGCAATCAGCCCCAGCATTTT.

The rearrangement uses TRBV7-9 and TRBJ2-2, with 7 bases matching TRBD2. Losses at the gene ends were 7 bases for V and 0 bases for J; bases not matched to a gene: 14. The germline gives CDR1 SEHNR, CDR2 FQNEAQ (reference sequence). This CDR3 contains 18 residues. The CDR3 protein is CASTVLGGVTANTGELFF. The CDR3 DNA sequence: TGTGCCAGCACCGTCCTGGGGGGGGTTACCGCGAACACCGGGGAGCTGTTTTTT.